This passage covers 16 T cell receptor beta chains from one sample sequenced in a study of metastatic and nonmetastatic thyroid tumors (TCRdb year 2020). To prepare the library, PCR was applied. Sequencing was carried out with an Illumina HiSeq 4000. TCRdb itself trimmed the public reads at Q25 with fastp, ran MiXCR and retained productive beta chains. Present in this sample are about 28,000 clones, roughly 16% of which were seen just once. The ten largest clones capture roughly 4.7% of the sample. None of the patients had been given any treatment before thyroid surgery. What was sequenced was blood. The receptors come from a female donor with papillary thyroid cancer or a benign thyroid nodule (not recorded which). Some clones in this sample may be carry-over from other donors' samples.

This clone was seen ten or more times. The rearrangement joins TRBV15 to TRBJ2-4, with D uncertain. With 1 base removed from V and 4 bases from J, the gap between germline ends came to 11 bases. Germline CDR1 and CDR2: LNHNV and YYDKDF (reference sequence). The length of the CDR3 is 15 residues. CDR3 residues: CATSRGGTEKNIQYF. As DNA, the CDR3 is TGTGCCACCAGCAGAGGCGGAACGGAGAAAAACATTCAGTACTTC.

The gene calls are TRBV20-1 and TRBJ2-5; possibly TRBD2 for D (5 bases). Deletions cut 3 bases from V and 5 bases from J, with 10 bases between. The CDR3 contains 12 residues. Germline V CDR1 and CDR2: DFQATT, SNEGSKA (reference sequence). The CDR3 DNA is TGCAGTGCTAGGGAGGAGGTTGAGACCCAGTACTTC. This sequence encodes CSAREEVETQYF.

This clone came up a few times. Given a much more abundant clone one base away, this may be a read error. The same CDR3 also results from other DNA sequences found in this sample. The V call is TRBV7-9, the J call TRBJ1-4, with D perhaps matching TRBD1 (5 bases). V was pared by 1 base and J by 0 bases, with 9 bases between. This CDR3 has 16 residues. Per the germline V gene, CDR1 is SEHNR and CDR2 is FQNEAQ (reference sequence). The CDR3 sequence is CASSLGVGATNEKLFF. The CDR3 DNA is TGTGCCAGCAGCTTAGGCGTGGGGGCAACTAATGAAAAACTGTTTTTT.

In its sample, this clone was seen many times. The chain uses TRBV5-1 and TRBJ2-7; the D gene is possibly TRBD2 (5 bases). The CDR3 sequence is 13 residues long. From germline, CDR1 is SGHRS and CDR2 YFSETQ. V shed 4 bases and J shed 5 bases, with 13 bases lying between them. The CDR3 region is CASSGGGVDEQYF. The CDR3 DNA sequence: TGCGCCAGCAGCGGAGGAGGAGTCGACGAGCAGTACTTC.

To note about this clone: A read error may be the cause here, since a much bigger clone is one base away. This chain links TRBV27 with TRBJ2-5; perhaps TRBD2 as D (6 bases). Germline CDR1 and CDR2: MNHEY and SMNVEV (reference sequence). Trimming took 8 bases from V and 8 from J, leaving 15 bases between them. The CDR3 totals 12 residues. The CDR3 DNA is TGTGCCAGCGGGAGGCCTTCAGACACCCAGTACTTC. It encodes CASGRPSDTQYF.

In this sample, this clone is medium-sized (0.01 to 0.1%). V and J are TRBV12-3 or TRBV12-4 and TRBJ2-2; D gene ambiguous. The CDR3 totals 16 residues. With 7 bases removed from V and 6 bases from J, the gap between germline ends came to 21 bases. The CDR3 reads CASTPRAAPGAGELFF. CDR3 nucleotides: TGTGCCAGCACCCCTCGGGCGGCCCCTGGGGCCGGGGAGCTGTTTTTT.

This clone was seen only a few times. V is TRBV12-3 or TRBV12-4 and J is TRBJ2-1; TRBD2 agrees at 11 bases. The CDR3 is made up of 15 amino acids. The V and J ends lost 4 bases and 6 bases, in that order; junction bases with no gene match: 5. CDR3 in DNA: TGTGCCAGCAGTTACCGGACTAGCGGGTCCAATGAGCAGTTCTTC. This codes for CASSYRTSGSNEQFF.

The chain carries TRBV11-1 and TRBJ1-2; the D gene is possibly TRBD1 (5 bases). Germline CDR1 reads SGHAT; CDR2 reads FQDESV (reference sequence). This CDR3 has 17 amino acids. Trimming cost V 4 bases and J 3 bases, with 21 bases left between them. The chain's CDR3 is CASSSLTHSFRDYGYTF. For the CDR3, the DNA is TGTGCCAGCAGCTCCCTGACACACAGTTTCAGGGACTATGGCTACACCTTC.

There are many counts of this clone. The chain combines TRBV2 with TRBJ2-1; D remains unclear. V shed 6 bases and J shed 0 bases, with 18 bases lying between them. Germline V lookup: CDR1 SNHLY, CDR2 FYNNEI. The CDR3 loop spans 17 amino acids. The CDR3 here is CASRAPATYSSYNEQFF. The CDR3 coding sequence is TGTGCCAGCAGAGCCCCGGCGACCTACAGCTCCTACAATGAGCAGTTCTTC.

In this sample, this clone turned up many times. This chain uses TRBV20-1 with TRBJ1-5, with TRBD1 matching over 12 bases. The germline CDR1 and CDR2 sequences are DFQATT and SNEGSKA (reference sequence). The CDR3 loop spans 16 amino acids. V trimming: 5 bases; J trimming: 5 bases; junction bases outside the gene matches: 10. The CDR3 nucleotides are TGCAGTGCTCCCGGGACAGGGGGCGGCTTAGATCAGCCCCAGCATTTT. This codes for CSAPGTGGGLDQPQHF.

This clone was recorded many times. This rearrangement joins TRBV3-1 to TRBJ2-5; D call uncertain. Germline values: CDR1 LGHDT, CDR2 YNNKEL (reference sequence). The CDR3 sequence is 12 residues long. The germline V and J ends were trimmed by 1 base and 5 bases, with 5 bases remaining between them. Here the CDR3 DNA reads TGTGCCAGCAGCCAAGTTGCCGAGACCCAGTACTTC. Its translation is CASSQVAETQYF.

V and J are TRBV12-3 or TRBV12-4 and TRBJ2-1; a weak D match, TRBD2 (5 bases). V was clipped by 5 bases and J by 2 bases, with 13 bases between them. This CDR3 has 15 residues. The CDR3 is CASSGSRHPYNEQFF. The CDR3 nucleotides are TGTGCCAGCAGTGGGAGCAGGCACCCCTACAATGAGCAGTTCTTC.

This clone occurred many times. The chain has TRBV19 and TRBJ2-7; 10 bases match TRBD1. Unmatched junction bases numbered 7, after V lost 6 bases and J lost 2 bases. CDR1 LNHDA and CDR2 SQIVND come from the germline V gene (reference sequence). The CDR3 runs to 15 residues. CDR3 in amino acids: CASRLTGTGAYEQYF. The CDR3, as DNA: TGTGCCAGTAGACTCACCGGGACAGGGGCCTACGAGCAGTACTTC.

This clone has at least ten counts. Here the CDR3 reads CASRPGQAIANEKLFF. CDR3 nucleotide sequence: TGTGCCAGTAGACCGGGACAGGCGATAGCTAATGAAAAACTGTTTTTT. The rearrangement links TRBV19 to TRBJ1-4, with 8 bases matching TRBD1. This CDR3 is 16 amino acids long. The germline gives CDR1 LNHDA, CDR2 SQIVND (reference sequence). With 6 bases clipped from V and 3 bases from J, the junction kept 9 bases outside the gene matches.

This clone was seen only a few times. The chain joins TRBV28 to TRBJ2-3; D remains unclear. The germline V and J ends were trimmed by 5 bases and 6 bases, with 15 bases remaining between them. In germline, CDR1 is MDHEN, CDR2 SYDVKM. The CDR3 length is 14 residues. CDR3 region: CASSGTSPVDTQYF. CDR3 DNA sequence: TGTGCCAGCAGTGGAACCTCGCCGGTGGATACGCAGTATTTT.

This clone was found many times. The V call is TRBV2, the J call TRBJ2-7; D call uncertain. Germline CDR1 SNHLY, CDR2 FYNNEI. V gave up 6 bases and J gave up 2 bases, with 17 bases separating them. The CDR3 covers 15 residues. The CDR3 protein is CASSPVWGGTYEQYF. In DNA, the CDR3 is TGTGCCAGCAGCCCCGTGTGGGGTGGGACCTACGAGCAGTACTTC.